One T cell receptor beta chain is described in this entry. Its antigen remains unknown. When ten to eleven days of culture had elapsed, CD4+ T cells were isolated. Vaccination of participants consisted of two doses of either the BNT162b2 or mRNA-1273 vaccine. Absence of prior SARS-CoV-2 infection characterized the vaccine recipients, who showed negative nucleocapsid antibodies. Germline CDR1 SGHDT, CDR2 YYEEEE. The CDR3 totals 16 residues. V dropped 4 bases and J dropped 8 bases, with 24 bases sitting between them. This specimen comes from a study of vaccination effects on CD4 cells after COVID-19. Whole-study context: Sequencing in the ViraFEST assay came after antigen-specific CD4+ T cells had been expanded with viral peptide pools, which were used to stimulate PBMC. It was a median of 72 days after the second dose that post-vaccine samples were obtained.

Study-wide findings and caveats: Clones that were induced by infection or by vaccine showed marked contraction late after vaccination.

Measured with immunoSEQ multiplex PCR; TCRdb has only the in-frame clones, and not every one. This sample carries some 69,000 clones, about 73% of them seen once, and the ten largest clones take 2% to 3%. The origin of this receptor is a human donor who received a COVID-19 vaccine. This material consisted of CD4+ T cells from PBMCs cultured without peptide, taken after COVID-19 vaccination. This rearrangement joins TRBV5-6 to TRBJ1-2; D possibly corresponds to TRBD1 (5 bases). The CDR3: CASSPGGSAARDGYTF. The CDR3 DNA reads TGTGCCAGCAGCCCCGGCGGGTCGGCCGCGAGGGACGGCTACACCTTC. Full variable domain (missing parts from reference TRBV5-6 and TRBJ1-2): DAGVTQSPTHLIKTRGQQVTLRCSPKSGHDTVSWYQQALGQGPQFIFQYYEEEERQRGNFPDRFSGHQFPNYSSELNVNALLLGDSALYLCASSPGGSAARDGYTFGSGTRLTVV.